One sample yielded the 12 T cell receptor beta chains listed below, sequenced in a study of blood T cell repertoires in COVID-19. Generated by immunoSEQ multiplex PCR, the TCRdb table keeps only in-frame clones and is missing some. The table shows a few hundred thousand clones, with around 80% occurring only once. The specimen sequenced was peripheral blood. Source of these receptors: a woman aged 80 or over with acute or convalescent COVID-19.

The rearrangement links TRBV11-3 to TRBJ2-2; TRBD2 is a possible D gene (5 bases). The germline V gene encodes CDR1 SGHNT and CDR2 YENEEA. The CDR3 spans 17 residues. V gave up 5 bases and J gave up 6 bases, with 22 bases separating them. The CDR3 DNA follows: TGTGCCAGCAGCAGTAGGTCGGCGGTTGCCGGGGCCGGGGAGCTGTTTTTT. Translated, it gives CASSSRSAVAGAGELFF.

The chain has TRBV7-6 and TRBJ1-1; 11 nucleotides match TRBD1. The germline V gene has CDR1 SGHVS and CDR2 FNYEAQ. The V gene end was trimmed by 5 bases and the J gene end by 4 bases; junction bases not matched to a gene: 6. This CDR3 has 15 amino acids. The CDR3 DNA reads TGTGCCAGCAGCGCGGGACAGGGGGGGGTCACTGAAGCTTTCTTT. It translates to CASSAGQGGVTEAFF.

The chain employs TRBV10-3 and TRBJ1-1; D is unclear. The germline CDR1 and CDR2 sequences are ENHRY and SYGVKD. The CDR3 covers 13 residues. Trimming removed 10 bases at V and 1 base at J, with 13 bases between. The CDR3, as DNA: TGTGCCAATAGGTACGGAGAGAACACTGAAGCTTTCTTT. It encodes CANRYGENTEAFF.

The V gene is TRBV3-1 (or the pseudogene TRBV3-2), the J gene TRBJ2-7; 8 bases are a match to TRBD2. The V gene end was trimmed by 4 bases and the J gene end by 3 bases; junction bases not matched to a gene: 8. CDR1 and CDR2 (germline): LGHDT, YNNKEL (reference sequence). This CDR3 has 15 residues. As DNA, the CDR3 is TGTGCCAGCAGCCCCTCGACCGGGACTAGCTACGAGCAGTACTTC. Translated, it gives CASSPSTGTSYEQYF.

This clone was seen repeatedly, ten times or more. The chain joins TRBV27 to TRBJ2-1; 10 positions agree with TRBD2. CDR1 is MNHEY and CDR2 is SMNVEV in the germline V gene (reference sequence). V gave up 3 bases and J gave up 4 bases; unmatched junction bases: 3. The CDR3 is made up of 15 amino acids. The CDR3, as DNA: TGTGCCAGCAGTTTCACTAGCGGGAAATACAATGAGCAGTTCTTC. This sequence encodes CASSFTSGKYNEQFF.

The CDR3 DNA sequence: TGTGCCAGTAGGCTTCCGGGACAGTACACTGAAGCTTTCTTT. Amino acid sequence: CASRLPGQYTEAFF. The chain links TRBV19 to TRBJ1-1; 7 bases match TRBD1. CDR3 length: 14 amino acids. Germline lookup yields CDR1 LNHDA and CDR2 SQIVND (reference sequence). V shed 6 bases, J shed 3 bases, and the junction held 7 bases outside the gene matches.

The gene calls are TRBV29-1 and TRBJ2-1; TRBD2 might be the D (5 bases). Trimming took 5 bases from V and 4 from J, leaving 9 bases between them. This CDR3 has 12 amino acids. The germline V gene encodes CDR1 SQVTM and CDR2 ANQGSEA. The CDR3 region is CSVSGLYNEQFF. The DNA for the CDR3 is TGCAGCGTTAGCGGACTGTACAATGAGCAGTTCTTC.

This clone was detected once. The chain has TRBV9 and TRBJ1-3, with D possibly TRBD1 on 5 matching bases. CDR1 is SGDLS and CDR2 is YYNGEE in the germline V gene. The length of the CDR3 is 14 residues. The V and J ends lost 4 bases and 4 bases respectively, with 12 bases between them. The CDR3 protein is CASSPGLEGNTIYF. The CDR3 DNA follows: TGTGCCAGCAGCCCGGGACTGGAAGGAAACACCATATATTTT.

The V call is TRBV10-3, the J call TRBJ2-5, with D perhaps matching TRBD1 (7 bases). Trimming pared 3 bases from V and 5 bases from J, leaving 13 bases between. CDR1 and CDR2 from the germline V gene are ENHRY and SYGVKD. This CDR3 spans 14 amino acids. The CDR3 is CAISDQGGGETQYF. The CDR3 nucleotides read TGTGCCATCAGTGATCAGGGGGGCGGTGAGACCCAGTACTTC.

The CDR3 region is CASSVPGSLVAFF. CDR3 coding DNA: TGTGCCAGCAGTGTACCCGGGAGCCTCGTAGCTTTCTTT. The chain has TRBV6-6 and TRBJ1-1; no clear D. Germline V lookup: CDR1 MNHNY, CDR2 SVGAGI (reference sequence). The CDR3 is made up of 13 amino acids. Trimming pared 5 bases from V and 10 bases from J, leaving 17 bases between.

J is TRBJ1-5 and V is TRBV19; 8 bases match TRBD1. J was trimmed by 5 bases and V by 2 bases; bases with no gene match: 2. Looked up from germline, CDR1 is LNHDA and CDR2 is SQIVND (reference sequence). The CDR3 totals 14 residues. The CDR3 sequence is CASSIRQGYQPQHF. For the CDR3, the DNA is TGTGCCAGTAGTATACGACAGGGGTATCAGCCCCAGCATTTT.

The chain recombines TRBV27 with TRBJ2-7, with TRBD1 matching over 7 bases. Germline loops: CDR1 MNHEY, CDR2 SMNVEV (reference sequence). The CDR3 sequence is 14 residues long. The ends lost 3 bases at V and 2 bases at J; junction bases unmatched: 4. The CDR3 sequence: CASSFWDSTYEQYF. In nucleotides, the CDR3 is TGTGCCAGCAGTTTTTGGGACAGCACCTACGAGCAGTACTTC.